Each of the 13 T cell receptor beta chains below was sequenced from the same sample in a study of T cell repertoires in cytomegalovirus infection. No antigen is known for these receptors. TCRdb reanalysed the reads using MiXCR and keeps one entry per CDR3 protein. The profile shows about 830,000 distinct CDR3 sequences, around a third of them singletons. The material sequenced was cultured CD8+ T cells from PBMCs, taken from culture after CMV antigen stimulation. Receptor source: a human donor in good health (CMV status not recorded). Some clones in this sample may be carry-over from other donors' samples.

This clonotype was seen more than once but under ten times. Here the CDR3 reads CASSYAGITYEQYV. CDR3 in DNA: TGTGCCAGCAGTTACGCTGGCATCACCTACGAGCAGTACGTC. The chain employs TRBV6-2 or TRBV6-3 and TRBJ2-7; D call uncertain. Trimming left V 2 bases short and J 2 bases short, with 10 bases between. This CDR3 has 14 amino acids. CDR1 MNHEY and CDR2 SVGEGT come from the germline V gene.

This clonotype turned up a few times. The CDR3 DNA reads as TGCGCCAGCGCCCAAGACCGATTACAGGGAGACTATGGCTACACCTTC. It is translated as CASAQDRLQGDYGYTF. The chain joins TRBV4-1 to TRBJ1-2; TRBD1 might be the D (6 bases). The CDR3 length is 16 residues. Germline values: CDR1 MGHRA, CDR2 YSYEKL. Between the trimmed V and J ends, which lost 8 bases and 3 bases, there was a span of 22 bases.

This chain links TRBV29-1 with TRBJ2-1, with 7 bases aligning to TRBD1. V lost 6 bases to trimming and J lost 4 bases; unmatched junction nucleotides: 3. The CDR3 loop spans 12 amino acids. The germline V gene encodes CDR1 SQVTM and CDR2 ANQGSEA. This CDR3 reads CSVGTEYNEQFF. CDR3 nucleotides: TGCAGCGTGGGGACAGAATACAATGAGCAGTTCTTC.

This clonotype was detected only a few times. The J gene is TRBJ2-5, the V gene TRBV11-1, with 10 bases lining up with TRBD2. Germline V gives CDR1 SGHAT, CDR2 FQDESV (reference sequence). The CDR3 consists of 16 residues. With V trimmed by 2 bases and J by 4 bases, 7 bases remained unmatched. CDR3 sequence (DNA): TGTGCCAGCAGCTTAATCAGCGGGGGGGCCCGAGAGACCCAGTACTTC. This encodes CASSLISGGARETQYF. Drawing the rest from reference TRBV11-1 and TRBJ2-5, the complete variable domain is EAEVAQSPRYKITEKSQAVAFWCDPISGHATLYWYRQILGQGPELLVQFQDESVVDDSQLPKDRFSAERLKGVDSTLKIQPAELGDSAMYLCASSLISGGARETQYFGPGTRLLVL.

As concerns this clonotype: Its ends do not fully match the called genes, so a read error is possible. The J gene is TRBJ1-1, the V gene TRBV7-9; weak D call: TRBD1 (6 bases). This CDR3 has 12 residues. CDR1 and CDR2 from the germline V gene are SEHNR and FQNEAQ (reference sequence). The CDR3 here is CASSLPGTMDNF. The DNA of the CDR3 is TGTGCCAGCAGCTTACCTGGGACAATGGATAATTTC.

This clonotype was observed a handful of times. V and J are TRBV4-2 and TRBJ1-4, with a weak D call TRBD1 (6 bases). The CDR3 runs to 14 residues. The V end was cut by 7 bases, the J end by 5 bases, with 14 bases between. Looked up from germline, CDR1 is LGHNA and CDR2 is YNFKEQ. DNA for the CDR3: TGTGCCAGCACCCCAACAGGGACAAATGAAAAACTGTTTTTT. Translating it yields CASTPTGTNEKLFF.

The chain couples TRBV2 to TRBJ2-1; D might be TRBD1 (6 bases). Per the germline V gene, CDR1 is SNHLY and CDR2 is FYNNEI. V was cut by 7 bases and J by 13 bases, with 17 bases left in between. The CDR3 is 12 amino acids. The CDR3 DNA reads TGTGCCAGCACCCCAGGGGAGTTAGCCCAGTTCTTC. Protein sequence: CASTPGELAQFF.

This rearrangement joins TRBV19 to TRBJ2-2; 16 nucleotides align to TRBD2. This CDR3 has 20 residues. With 1 base clipped from V and 6 bases from J, the junction kept 11 bases outside the gene matches. CDR1 LNHDA and CDR2 SQIVND come from the germline V gene (reference sequence). CDR3 sequence reads: CASSIAGTSGGAPYPGELFF. For the CDR3, the DNA is TGTGCCAGTAGTATAGCCGGGACTAGCGGGGGGGCACCTTACCCCGGGGAGCTGTTTTTT.

The chain carries TRBV27 and TRBJ1-5, with D unclear. The length of the CDR3 is 14 residues. The germline V gene has CDR1 MNHEY and CDR2 SMNVEV (reference sequence). V lost 5 bases, J lost 8 bases, and 16 bases lay in between. The CDR3 coding sequence is TGTGCCAGCAGTCCAAGGGCGGGGAGGGAGCCCCAGCATTTT. Its translation is CASSPRAGREPQHF.

The rearrangement links TRBV12-5 to TRBJ1-2; 9 bases fit TRBD1. J gave up 2 bases and V 3 bases, and 10 bases lay outside the gene matches. Germline CDR1 reads LGHNT; CDR2 reads FRNRAP. The CDR3 length is 17 residues. CDR3 amino acids: CASGFSLQGAKNYGYTF. The CDR3 region has the DNA TGTGCTAGTGGTTTCTCCCTACAGGGGGCGAAGAACTATGGCTACACCTTC.

This clonotype has just a few counts. The chain links TRBV7-6 to TRBJ1-4; D gene unclear. In germline, CDR1 is SGHVS, CDR2 FNYEAQ. The V end lost 11 bases, the J end lost 8 bases, and 21 bases lay between the germline ends. CDR3 size: 14 residues. CDR3 coding DNA: TGTGCCTGCGGGTTAGAGACAAGGATCGAAAAACTGTTTTTT. Protein: CACGLETRIEKLFF.

About this clonotype: A read error may produce the germline difference seen at one junction end. The V call is TRBV12-3 or TRBV12-4, the J call TRBJ1-2; D unclear. The CDR3 runs to 12 residues. The CDR3 loop is CASRRTNYGYTF. The DNA of the CDR3 is TGTGCCAGCAGGCGGACTAATTATGGCTACACCTTC.

The rearrangement links TRBV4-3 to TRBJ1-2; no clear D gene. Germline V gives CDR1 LGHNA, CDR2 YSLEER. V was clipped by 0 bases and J by 4 bases, with 12 bases between them. The CDR3 totals 15 residues. The CDR3 protein is CASSQERGLLYGYTF. The CDR3 DNA reads as TGCGCCAGCAGCCAAGAAAGAGGACTTCTCTATGGCTACACCTTC.